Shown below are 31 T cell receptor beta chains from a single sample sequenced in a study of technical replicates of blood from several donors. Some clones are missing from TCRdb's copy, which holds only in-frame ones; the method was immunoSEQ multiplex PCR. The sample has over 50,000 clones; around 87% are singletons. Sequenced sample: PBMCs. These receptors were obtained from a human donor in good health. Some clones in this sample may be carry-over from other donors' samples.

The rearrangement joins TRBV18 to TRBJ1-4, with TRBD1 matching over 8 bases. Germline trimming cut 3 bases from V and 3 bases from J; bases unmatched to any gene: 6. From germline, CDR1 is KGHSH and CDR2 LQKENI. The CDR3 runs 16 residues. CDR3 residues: CASSPSKTGANEKLFF. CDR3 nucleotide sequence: TGTGCCAGCTCACCCTCGAAGACAGGGGCTAATGAAAAACTGTTTTTT. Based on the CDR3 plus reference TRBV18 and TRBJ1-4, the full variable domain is NAGVMQNPRHLVRRRGQEARLRCSPMKGHSHVYWYRQLPEEGLKFMVYLQKENIIDESGMPKERFSAEFPKEGPSILRIQQVVRGDSAAYFCASSPSKTGANEKLFFGSGTQLSVL.

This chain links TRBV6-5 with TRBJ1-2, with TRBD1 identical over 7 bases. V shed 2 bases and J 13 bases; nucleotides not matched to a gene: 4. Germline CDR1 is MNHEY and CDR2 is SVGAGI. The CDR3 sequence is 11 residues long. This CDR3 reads CASSYRTGLTF. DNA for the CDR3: TGTGCCAGCAGTTACCGGACAGGACTCACCTTC.

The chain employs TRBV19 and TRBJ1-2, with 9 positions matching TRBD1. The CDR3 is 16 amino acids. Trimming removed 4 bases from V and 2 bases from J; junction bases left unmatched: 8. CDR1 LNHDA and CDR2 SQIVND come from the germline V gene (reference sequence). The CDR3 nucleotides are TGTGCCAGTAGTAGCGAACCGGGACAGGGCAACTATGGCTACACCTTC. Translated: CASSSEPGQGNYGYTF.

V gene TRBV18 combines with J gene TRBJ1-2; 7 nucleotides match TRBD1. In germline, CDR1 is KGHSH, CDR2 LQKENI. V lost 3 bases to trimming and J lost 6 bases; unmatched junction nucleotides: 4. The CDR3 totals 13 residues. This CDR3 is CASSPNRGDGYTF. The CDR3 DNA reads TGTGCCAGCTCACCTAACAGGGGTGATGGCTACACCTTC.

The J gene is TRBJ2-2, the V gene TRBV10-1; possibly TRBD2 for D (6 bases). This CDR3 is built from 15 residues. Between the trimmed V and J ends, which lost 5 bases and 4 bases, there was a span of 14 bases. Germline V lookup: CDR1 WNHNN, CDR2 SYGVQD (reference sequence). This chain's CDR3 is CASSSGGLGTGELFF. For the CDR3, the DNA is TGCGCCAGCAGTTCCGGAGGGCTCGGCACCGGGGAGCTGTTTTTT.

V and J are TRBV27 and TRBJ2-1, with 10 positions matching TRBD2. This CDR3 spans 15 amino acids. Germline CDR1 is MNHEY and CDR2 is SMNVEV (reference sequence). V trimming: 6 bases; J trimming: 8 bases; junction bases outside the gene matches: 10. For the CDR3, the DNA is TGTGCCAGCAGACCCCTAAGCGGGGGGGATCATGAGCAGTTCTTC. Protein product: CASRPLSGGDHEQFF.

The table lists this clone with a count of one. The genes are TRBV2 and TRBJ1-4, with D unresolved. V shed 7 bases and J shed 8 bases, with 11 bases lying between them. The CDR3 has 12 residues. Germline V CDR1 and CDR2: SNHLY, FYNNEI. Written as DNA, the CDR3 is TGTGCCAGCAAATACAGTGTGGAAAAACTGTTTTTT. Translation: CASKYSVEKLFF.

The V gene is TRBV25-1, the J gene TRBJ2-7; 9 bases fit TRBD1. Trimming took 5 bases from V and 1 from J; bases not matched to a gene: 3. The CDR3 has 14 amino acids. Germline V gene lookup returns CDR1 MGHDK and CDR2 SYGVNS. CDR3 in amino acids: CASSPGQGSYEQYF. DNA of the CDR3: TGTGCCAGCAGTCCCGGACAGGGGTCCTACGAGCAGTACTTC.

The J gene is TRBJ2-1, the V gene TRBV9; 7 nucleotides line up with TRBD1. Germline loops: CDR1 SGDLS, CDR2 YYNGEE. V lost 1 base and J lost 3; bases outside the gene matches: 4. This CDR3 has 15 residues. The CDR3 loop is CASSVSGGYYNEQFF. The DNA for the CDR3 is TGTGCCAGCAGCGTATCAGGGGGTTACTACAATGAGCAGTTCTTC.

The CDR3 DNA is TGTGCCAGCAGCTTGGTTTTCGGGGAGGGGATTTATACCCAGTACTTC. The encoded protein is CASSLVFGEGIYTQYF. The chain combines TRBV5-6 with TRBJ2-5, with 7 bases fitting TRBD2. This CDR3 has 16 amino acids. Germline V gene lookup returns CDR1 SGHDT and CDR2 YYEEEE. Germline trimming cut 0 bases from V and 8 bases from J; bases unmatched to any gene: 13.

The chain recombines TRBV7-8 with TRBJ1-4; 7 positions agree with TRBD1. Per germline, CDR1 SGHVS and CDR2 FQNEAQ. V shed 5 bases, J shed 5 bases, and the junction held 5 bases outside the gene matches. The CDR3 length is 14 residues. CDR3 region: CASSPQTGNEKLFF. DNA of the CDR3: TGTGCCAGCAGCCCTCAGACAGGGAATGAAAAACTGTTTTTT.

The CDR3 reads CASSEGSSYNSPLHF. The CDR3 region has the DNA TGTGCCAGCAGTGAAGGGAGCTCCTATAATTCACCCCTCCACTTT. This chain links TRBV6-1 with TRBJ1-6; no clear D gene. The CDR3 extends over 15 amino acids. The ends were cut back, 1 base at V and 0 bases at J, with 4 bases in the middle. Germline V gene sequence: CDR1 MNHNS, CDR2 SASEGT.

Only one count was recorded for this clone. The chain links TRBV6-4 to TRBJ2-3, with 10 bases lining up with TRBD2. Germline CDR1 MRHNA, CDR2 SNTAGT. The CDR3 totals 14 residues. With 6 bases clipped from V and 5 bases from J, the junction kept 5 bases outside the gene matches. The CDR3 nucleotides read TGTGCCAGCAGCCTAGCGGGAGCGAAAGATACGCAGTATTTT. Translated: CASSLAGAKDTQYF.

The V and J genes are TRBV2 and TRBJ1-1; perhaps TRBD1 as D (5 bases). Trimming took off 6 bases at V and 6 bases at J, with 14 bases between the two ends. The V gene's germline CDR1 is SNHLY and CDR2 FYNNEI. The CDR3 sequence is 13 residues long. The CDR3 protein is CASRSKGRSEAFF. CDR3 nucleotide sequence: TGTGCCAGCAGGTCCAAGGGGAGGTCTGAAGCTTTCTTT. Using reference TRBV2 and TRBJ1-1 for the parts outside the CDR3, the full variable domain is EPEVTQTPSHQVTQMGQEVILRCVPISNHLYFYWYRQILGQKVEFLVSFYNNEISEKSEIFDDQFSVERPDGSNFTLKIRSTKLEDSAMYFCASRSKGRSEAFFGQGTRLTVV.

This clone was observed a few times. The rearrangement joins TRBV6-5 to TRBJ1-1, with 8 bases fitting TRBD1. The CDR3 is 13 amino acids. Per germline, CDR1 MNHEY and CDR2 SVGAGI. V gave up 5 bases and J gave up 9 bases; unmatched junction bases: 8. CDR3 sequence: CASSPDRVAKAFF. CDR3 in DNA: TGTGCCAGCAGTCCGGACAGGGTCGCTAAAGCTTTCTTT.

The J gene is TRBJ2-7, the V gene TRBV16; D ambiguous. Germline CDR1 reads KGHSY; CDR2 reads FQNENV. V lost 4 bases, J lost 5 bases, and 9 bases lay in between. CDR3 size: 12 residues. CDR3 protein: CASSPEYDEQYF. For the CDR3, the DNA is TGTGCCAGCAGCCCTGAGTATGACGAGCAGTACTTC.

Written as DNA, the CDR3 is TGCGCCACCTTCAGGGGGGCGGACACCGGGGAGCTGTTTTTT. It codes for CATFRGADTGELFF. V and J are TRBV10-1 and TRBJ2-2; D is perhaps TRBD1 (7 bases). The CDR3 sequence is 14 residues long. Germline lookup yields CDR1 WNHNN and CDR2 SYGVQD (reference sequence). V lost 10 bases and J 3 bases, leaving 15 bases between the germline ends.

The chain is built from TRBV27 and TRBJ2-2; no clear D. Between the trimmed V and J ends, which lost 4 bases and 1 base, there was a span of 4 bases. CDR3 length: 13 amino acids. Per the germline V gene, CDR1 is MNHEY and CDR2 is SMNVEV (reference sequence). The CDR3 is CASSSVNTGELFF. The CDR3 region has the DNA TGTGCCAGCAGTTCCGTGAACACCGGGGAGCTGTTTTTT.

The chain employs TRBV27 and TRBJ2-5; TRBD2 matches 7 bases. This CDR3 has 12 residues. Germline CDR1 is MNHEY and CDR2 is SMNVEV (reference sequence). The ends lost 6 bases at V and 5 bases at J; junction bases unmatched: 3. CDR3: CASRAGTETQYF. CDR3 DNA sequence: TGTGCCAGCAGAGCGGGAACGGAGACCCAGTACTTC.

CDR3 in DNA: TGTGCCAGCAGCTTAGCGGAGGTGAACACTGAAGCTTTCTTT. As protein: CASSLAEVNTEAFF. V gene TRBV7-6 combines with J gene TRBJ1-1; D is unresolved. Trimming stripped 0 bases from V and 0 bases from J, with 5 bases between. CDR1 is SGHVS, CDR2 FNYEAQ, per germline. CDR3 length: 14 amino acids. The variable domain in full, completed from reference TRBV7-6 and TRBJ1-1, reads GAGVSQSPRYKVTKRGQDVALRCDPISGHVSLYWYRQALGQGPEFLTYFNYEAQQDKSGLPNDRFSAERPEGSISTLTIQRTEQRDSAMYRCASSLAEVNTEAFFGQGTRLTVV.

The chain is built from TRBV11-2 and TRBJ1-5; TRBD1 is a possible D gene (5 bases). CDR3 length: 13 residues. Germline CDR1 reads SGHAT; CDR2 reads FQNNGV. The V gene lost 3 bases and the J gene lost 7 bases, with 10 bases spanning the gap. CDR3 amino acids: CASSLGLAQPQHF. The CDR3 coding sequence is TGTGCCAGCAGCTTGGGACTCGCCCAGCCCCAGCATTTT.

The CDR3 sequence is CASSQDVERRQPQHF. The CDR3 DNA reads as TGTGCCAGCAGCCAAGATGTAGAAAGAAGACAGCCCCAGCATTTT. The chain has TRBV4-2 and TRBJ1-5; no reliable D call. The germline V and J ends were trimmed by 0 bases and 7 bases, with 13 bases remaining between them. CDR1 and CDR2 (germline): LGHNA, YNFKEQ. The CDR3 runs to 15 residues.

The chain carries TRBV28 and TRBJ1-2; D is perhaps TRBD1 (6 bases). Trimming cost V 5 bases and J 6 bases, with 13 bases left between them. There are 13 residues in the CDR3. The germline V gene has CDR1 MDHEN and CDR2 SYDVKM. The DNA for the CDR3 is TGTGCCAGCAGTCTGACAAAGGGGGATGGCTACACCTTC. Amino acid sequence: CASSLTKGDGYTF.

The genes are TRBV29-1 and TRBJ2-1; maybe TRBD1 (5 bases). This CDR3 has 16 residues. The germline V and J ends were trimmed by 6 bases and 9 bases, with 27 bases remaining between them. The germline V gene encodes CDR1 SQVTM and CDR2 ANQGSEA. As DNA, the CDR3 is TGCAGCGTCCTTTCTCCCGGGCCGAAAGGGGTTAGTGAGCAGTTCTTC. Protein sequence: CSVLSPGPKGVSEQFF.

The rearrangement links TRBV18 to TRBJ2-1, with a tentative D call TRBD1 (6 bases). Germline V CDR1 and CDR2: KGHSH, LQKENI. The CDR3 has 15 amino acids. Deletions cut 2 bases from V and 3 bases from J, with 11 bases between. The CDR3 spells CASSPDRSLYNEQFF. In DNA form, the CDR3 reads TGTGCCAGCTCACCAGACAGGTCCCTCTACAATGAGCAGTTCTTC.

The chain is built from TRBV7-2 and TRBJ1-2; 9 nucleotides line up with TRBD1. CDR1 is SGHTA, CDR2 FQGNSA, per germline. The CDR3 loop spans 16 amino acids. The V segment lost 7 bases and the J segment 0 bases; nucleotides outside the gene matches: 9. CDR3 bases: TGTGCCAGCACGCCACAGGGGGCGGCAGCTAACTATGGCTACACCTTC. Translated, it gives CASTPQGAAANYGYTF.

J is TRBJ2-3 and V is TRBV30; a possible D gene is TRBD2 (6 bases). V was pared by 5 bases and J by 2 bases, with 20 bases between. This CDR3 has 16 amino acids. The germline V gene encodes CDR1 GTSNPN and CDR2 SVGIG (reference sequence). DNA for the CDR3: TGTGCCTGGGCGCCCGGAGGGGCGTTAATCACAGATACGCAGTATTTT. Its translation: CAWAPGGALITDTQYF.

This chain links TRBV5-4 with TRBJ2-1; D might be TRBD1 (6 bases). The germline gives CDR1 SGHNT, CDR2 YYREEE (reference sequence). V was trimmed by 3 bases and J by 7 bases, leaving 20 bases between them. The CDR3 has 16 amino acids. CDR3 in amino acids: CASSWWGLGSINEQFF. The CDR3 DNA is TGTGCCAGCAGCTGGTGGGGGCTAGGGAGTATTAATGAGCAGTTCTTC.

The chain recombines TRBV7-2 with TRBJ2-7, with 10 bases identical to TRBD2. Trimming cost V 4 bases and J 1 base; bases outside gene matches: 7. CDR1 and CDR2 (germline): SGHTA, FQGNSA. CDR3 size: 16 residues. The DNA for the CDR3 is TGTGCCAGCAGCTGGCTAGCGGGAGCGGTATCCTACGAGCAGTACTTC. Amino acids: CASSWLAGAVSYEQYF. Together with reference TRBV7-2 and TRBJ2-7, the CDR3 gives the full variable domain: GAGVSQSPSNKVTEKGKDVELRCDPISGHTALYWYRQSLGQGLEFLIYFQGNSAPDKSGLPSDRFSAERTGGSVSTLTIQRTQQEDSAVYLCASSWLAGAVSYEQYFGPGTRLTVT.

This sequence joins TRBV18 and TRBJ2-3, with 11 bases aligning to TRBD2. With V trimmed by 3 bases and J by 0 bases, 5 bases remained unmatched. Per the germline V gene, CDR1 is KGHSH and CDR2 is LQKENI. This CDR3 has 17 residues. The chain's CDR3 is CASSPFLAGGSTDTQYF. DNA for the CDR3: TGTGCCAGCTCACCCTTCCTAGCGGGGGGTAGCACAGATACGCAGTATTTT.

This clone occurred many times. CDR3 nucleotide sequence: TGTGCCAGCAGCCTGGCAGGGACTAGCACAGATACGCAGTATTTT. It specifies CASSLAGTSTDTQYF. The chain couples TRBV6-5 to TRBJ2-3; a weak D match, TRBD2 (6 bases). CDR1 and CDR2 (germline): MNHEY, SVGAGI. This CDR3 has 15 residues. The V end was cut by 6 bases, the J end by 0 bases, with 13 bases between.